This TCR beta chain stems from a study of cytomegalovirus exposure and HLA in healthy donors. Study observations and caveats: In a later analysis, a genetic analysis reported fewer productive-TCR N-insertions in an Asian-associated ancestry cluster than the cohort average. Across donors, presence/absence analyses took sequencing depth to be roughly uniform. Sequencing had likely introduced a cluster of highly shared sequence variants as an artifact.

To note about this clone: The antigen remains undetermined.

Primers: 60 Vbeta forward and 13 Jbeta reverse. Assay: immunoSEQ multiplex PCR; the TCRdb copy retains only in-frame clones and omits some. The data hold about 150,000 clones, with about 68% observed a single time. Germline CDR1 is SGHAT and CDR2 is FQNNGV. Trimming shortened V by 6 bases and J by 2 bases, and 11 bases separated the two germline ends. This CDR3 contains 13 residues. This TCR derives from a man younger than 35 in good health and CMV-seronegative. The sequencing input was PBMCs. The chain couples TRBV11-2 to TRBJ2-7; possible D gene TRBD2, 5 bases. This chain's CDR3 is CASRARGTYEQYF. CDR3 sequence (DNA): TGTGCCAGCAGGGCTCGAGGGACCTACGAGCAGTACTTC.